This TCR beta chain is drawn from a study of CD8+CD57+ T cells in acquired aplastic anemia. CDR3 and TCR beta VDJ profiling relied on genomic DNA as the template. TCRdb called the reads again in MiXCR, with one record for every CDR3 protein. Of 150,000 to 200,000 distinct CDR3 sequences in the sample, 64% were seen once. This clonotype came up a few times. Sample: sorted CD4+, CD8+, or CD8+CD57+ T cells (not recorded which) from PBMCs. This sequence originates from a human donor with severe aplastic anemia or a healthy control (not recorded which).

CDR3 residues: CASSQTSGTDTQYF. In DNA form, the CDR3 reads TGTGCCAGCAGCCAGACGTCCGGCACAGATACGCAGTATTTT. The V call is TRBV7-2, the J call TRBJ2-3; D is unresolved. CDR3 length: 14 residues. Trimming took 5 bases from V and 1 from J, leaving 10 bases between them. Per the germline V gene, CDR1 is SGHTA and CDR2 is FQGNSA.